The 13 T cell receptor beta chains given below trace back to one sample, sequenced in a study of blood T cell repertoires in COVID-19. The repertoire was sequenced with immunoSEQ multiplex PCR; TCRdb's copy has only in-frame clones and lacks some. The sample lists about 480,000 clones, about 91% occurring once. The specimen sequenced was peripheral blood. Receptors were obtained from a young man with COVID-19, enrolled during active disease.

With respect to this clone: At one boundary the junction diverges from the germline segment, which might be a read error. The genes are TRBV7-7 and TRBJ2-1, with 9 bases fitting TRBD2. Looked up from germline, CDR1 is SSHAT and CDR2 is FNYEAQ (reference sequence). This CDR3 spans 16 amino acids. DNA of the CDR3: TGTGCTAGCAGCTTAAATATGGCGGGAGGGATGAATGAGCAGTTCTTC. This translates into CASSLNMAGGMNEQFF.

CDR3 loop: CASSLNGGNEQFF. In DNA form, the CDR3 reads TGTGCCAGCAGCTTAAATGGGGGGAATGAGCAGTTCTTC. The V call is TRBV7-3, the J call TRBJ2-1; maybe TRBD2 (6 bases). The CDR3 spans 13 residues. Germline V gene sequence: CDR1 SGHTA, CDR2 FQGTGA. V dropped 1 base and J dropped 7 bases, with 8 bases sitting between them.

The V call is TRBV5-1, the J call TRBJ1-6; perhaps TRBD1 as D (5 bases). Germline CDR1 SGHRS, CDR2 YFSETQ. V lost 3 bases and J 0 bases, leaving 10 bases between the germline ends. This CDR3 is 16 amino acids long. The CDR3: CASSSHQGSYNSPLHF. The CDR3 DNA sequence: TGCGCCAGCAGCTCGCACCAGGGCTCCTATAATTCACCCCTCCACTTT.

This clone has just one count. The genes are TRBV19 and TRBJ1-1, with 8 nucleotides matching TRBD1. After removal of 6 bases from V and 1 base from J, the junction contained 4 bases not matched to a gene. The CDR3 is 14 amino acids. Germline CDR1 reads LNHDA; CDR2 reads SQIVND (reference sequence). The CDR3 reads CASRTGGTNTEAFF. CDR3 in DNA: TGTGCCAGTAGAACAGGGGGAACGAACACTGAAGCTTTCTTT.

V gene TRBV7-9 combines with J gene TRBJ2-3; 9 bases agree with TRBD1. Trimming removed 5 bases from V and 2 bases from J; junction bases left unmatched: 11. The CDR3 extends over 17 amino acids. Germline V gene sequence: CDR1 SEHNR, CDR2 FQNEAQ (reference sequence). CDR3 nucleotides: TGTGCCAGCAGCCAGCTTCATACAGGGGGCTACACAGATACGCAGTATTTT. Its translation: CASSQLHTGGYTDTQYF.

The chain has TRBV3-1 (or the pseudogene TRBV3-2) and TRBJ2-1, with D possibly being TRBD2 (6 bases). Germline CDR1 is LGHDT and CDR2 is YNNKEL (reference sequence). The V gene lost 3 bases and the J gene lost 0 bases, with 6 bases spanning the gap. This CDR3 comprises 14 residues. For the CDR3, the DNA is TGTGCCAGCAGCCAGGGACTCTCCTACAATGAGCAGTTCTTC. The encoded protein is CASSQGLSYNEQFF.

The V call is TRBV13, the J call TRBJ2-1; D might be TRBD1 (6 bases). The V end lost 0 bases, the J end lost 6 bases, and 6 bases lay between the germline ends. Per the germline V gene, CDR1 is PRHDT and CDR2 is FYEKMQ (reference sequence). The CDR3 has 13 amino acids. The CDR3 DNA is TGTGCCAGCAGCTTAGGGGACAGCAATGAGCAGTTCTTC. Translation: CASSLGDSNEQFF.

V is TRBV5-4 and J is TRBJ1-2; D gene unclear. Looked up from germline, CDR1 is SGHNT and CDR2 is YYREEE (reference sequence). V lost 3 bases and J lost 3, with 15 bases in between. The CDR3 consists of 15 residues. This CDR3 reads CASSYSWGEDYGYTF. The CDR3 coding sequence is TGTGCCAGCAGCTACAGTTGGGGAGAGGACTATGGCTACACCTTC. Based on the CDR3 plus reference TRBV5-4 and TRBJ1-2, the full variable domain is ETGVTQSPTHLIKTRGQQVTLRCSSQSGHNTVSWYQQALGQGPQFIFQYYREEENGRGNFPPRFSGLQFPNYSSELNVNALELDDSALYLCASSYSWGEDYGYTFGSGTRLTVV.

The gene calls are TRBV11-3 and TRBJ2-2, with 10 bases matching TRBD2. The CDR3 spans 16 residues. The trim removed 5 bases at V and 2 bases at J, leaving 5 bases unmatched. Germline V gene sequence: CDR1 SGHNT, CDR2 YENEEA. The CDR3 protein is CASSPRTSGNTGELFF. The CDR3 coding sequence is TGTGCCAGCAGCCCCCGGACTAGCGGTAACACCGGGGAGCTGTTTTTT.

This chain joins TRBV7-8 and TRBJ1-1; D not resolved. In germline, CDR1 is SGHVS, CDR2 FQNEAQ. V lost 6 bases and J 5 bases, leaving 16 bases between the germline ends. This CDR3 is built from 14 residues. Written as DNA, the CDR3 is TGTGCCAGCAGGCCGGGGAGGAGAGGAACTGAAGCTTTCTTT. Translating gives CASRPGRRGTEAFF. Filled out from reference TRBV7-8 and TRBJ1-1, the complete variable domain reads GAGVSQSPRYKVAKRGQDVALRCDPISGHVSLFWYQQALGQGPEFLTYFQNEAQLDKSGLPSDRFFAERPEGSVSTLKIQRTQQEDSAVYLCASRPGRRGTEAFFGQGTRLTVV.

V is TRBV4-1 and J is TRBJ2-3, with 8 bases lining up with TRBD2. Germline CDR1 and CDR2: MGHRA and YSYEKL. V dropped 1 base and J dropped 3; count of bases not matched to a gene: 6. The CDR3 runs 16 residues. CDR3 loop: CASSQGGRSVTDTQYF. CDR3 DNA sequence: TGCGCCAGCAGCCAAGGCGGGAGGTCGGTAACAGATACGCAGTATTTT.

The J gene is TRBJ2-7, the V gene TRBV11-3; a weak D match, TRBD1 (6 bases). This CDR3 contains 14 residues. CDR1 SGHNT and CDR2 YENEEA come from the germline V gene. Trimming stripped 3 bases from V and 3 bases from J, with 12 bases between. The CDR3 sequence: CASSFYRAHYEQYF. The CDR3 coding sequence is TGTGCCAGCAGCTTTTACAGGGCCCACTACGAGCAGTACTTC.

V and J are TRBV5-3 and TRBJ1-1, with D unclear. TRBV5-3 is noted as an ORF with a role that remains uncertain. The CDR3 is made up of 14 amino acids. The germline V and J ends were trimmed by 2 bases and 8 bases, with 16 bases remaining between them. The CDR3 DNA follows: TGTGCCAGAAGCTTCGAGGGTGAGTTAAGGGAAGCTTTCTTT. Encoded protein: CARSFEGELREAFF.